The 16 T cell receptor beta chains below were found in one sample sequenced in a study of CD8 T cells in Susac syndrome. Reverse transcription used roughly 0.45 to 1 ug RNA and random hexamers. Via MiXCR, TCRdb re-called the immunoSEQ multiplex PCR reads, giving one row per CDR3 protein. Of approximately 300,000 distinct CDR3 sequences in the sample, around 91% were seen once. Material: CD8+ T cells from PBMCs. These receptor sequences come from a human donor with multiple sclerosis.

The rearrangement links TRBV3-1 to TRBJ2-7; a weak D match, TRBD2 (5 bases). This CDR3 has 17 amino acids. In germline, CDR1 is LGHDT, CDR2 YNNKEL (reference sequence). Deletions cut 2 bases from V and 7 bases from J, with 24 bases between. This CDR3 is CASSQNLYDRESGEQYF. DNA of the CDR3: TGTGCCAGCAGCCAAAACCTCTACGACCGGGAAAGTGGGGAGCAGTACTTC.

The rearrangement links TRBV9 to TRBJ2-1; 7 bases map to TRBD2. J lost 0 bases, V lost 4 bases, and 4 bases had no gene match. CDR1 and CDR2 (germline): SGDLS, YYNGEE. This CDR3 has 15 amino acids. The CDR3 is CASSPWTSSYNEQFF. The CDR3, as DNA: TGTGCCAGCAGCCCCTGGACTAGCTCCTACAATGAGCAGTTCTTC.

The rearrangement links TRBV5-4 to TRBJ2-2, with D perhaps assigned TRBD1 or TRBD2 (5 bases each). The CDR3 covers 16 residues. Germline CDR1 SGHNT, CDR2 YYREEE (reference sequence). V lost 0 bases, J lost 6 bases, and 15 bases lay in between. CDR3 sequence reads: CASSLDLGEPAGELFF. The CDR3 DNA reads as TGTGCCAGCAGCTTGGATTTGGGGGAGCCTGCCGGGGAGCTGTTTTTT.

The chain joins TRBV28 to TRBJ1-6; 9 nucleotides line up with TRBD1. The germline V gene has CDR1 MDHEN and CDR2 SYDVKM. Germline trimming cut 4 bases from V and 9 bases from J; bases unmatched to any gene: 4. This CDR3 spans 14 amino acids. The CDR3 DNA follows: TGTGCCAGCAGTTACCGGGACAGGGTTTCACCCCTCCACTTT. Translation: CASSYRDRVSPLHF. The full variable domain, rest sourced from reference TRBV28 and TRBJ1-6, is DVKVTQSSRYLVKRTGEKVFLECVQDMDHENMFWYRQDPGLGLRLIYFSYDVKMKEKGDIPEGYSVSREKKERFSLILESASTNQTSMYLCASSYRDRVSPLHFGNGTRLTVT.

This chain joins TRBV14 and TRBJ1-4, with D maybe TRBD1 (6 bases). Germline-derived CDR1 and CDR2 are SGHDN and FVKESK. The CDR3 sequence is 16 residues long. V was shortened by 0 bases and J by 8 bases, with 16 bases between the two germline ends. The CDR3 here is CASSQDEGDPIEKLFF. The CDR3 DNA reads as TGTGCCAGCAGCCAAGACGAGGGGGACCCGATCGAAAAACTGTTTTTT. Complete variable domain (other parts from reference TRBV14 and TRBJ1-4): EAGVTQFPSHSVIEKGQTVTLRCDPISGHDNLYWYRRVMGKEIKFLLHFVKESKQDESGMPNNRFLAERTGGTYSTLKVQPAELEDSGVYFCASSQDEGDPIEKLFFGSGTQLSVL.

The chain recombines TRBV28 with TRBJ1-2; D possibly corresponds to TRBD1 (5 bases). Germline V lookup: CDR1 MDHEN, CDR2 SYDVKM. V lost 8 bases, J lost 3 bases, and 7 bases lay in between. The CDR3 has 11 residues. The CDR3 bases are TGTGCCAGCCTAGGGGACTATGGCTACACCTTC. Protein: CASLGDYGYTF.

V usage is TRBV24-1 and J usage is TRBJ2-1; D gene ambiguous. The CDR3 contains 13 residues. Germline lookup yields CDR1 KGHDR and CDR2 SFDVKD. V lost 0 bases and J 7 bases, leaving 6 bases between the germline ends. The DNA of the CDR3 is TGTGCCACCAGTGATTTGCTGATAAATGAGCAGTTCTTC. Its translation is CATSDLLINEQFF.

This clonotype was found a few times. This chain connects TRBV7-9 to TRBJ2-1, with 8 bases aligning to TRBD2. The V gene end was trimmed by 5 bases and the J gene end by 2 bases; junction bases not matched to a gene: 5. This CDR3 region has 15 residues. CDR1 and CDR2 (germline): SEHNR, FQNEAQ (reference sequence). The CDR3 DNA reads as TGTGCCAGCAGCCCCAGCGGGAGAACCTACAATGAGCAGTTCTTC. As protein: CASSPSGRTYNEQFF.

J is TRBJ1-5 and V is TRBV4-1; TRBD1 matches 7 bases. The J segment lost 2 bases and the V segment lost 3 bases, leaving 7 bases of the junction unmatched. CDR1 is MGHRA and CDR2 is YSYEKL in the germline V gene. The CDR3 spans 16 residues. The DNA of the CDR3 is TGCGCCAGCAGCCATCCCTCAGGGGGGGGCAATCAGCCCCAGCATTTT. Translating gives CASSHPSGGGNQPQHF.

V and J are TRBV5-6 and TRBJ2-1; D may be TRBD1 (5 bases). Per the germline V gene, CDR1 is SGHDT and CDR2 is YYEEEE. V was clipped by 4 bases and J by 6 bases, with 8 bases between them. The CDR3 covers 12 residues. The CDR3 sequence is CASSQTVNEQFF. In DNA, the CDR3 is TGTGCCAGCAGCCAGACAGTCAATGAGCAGTTCTTC.

Comment on this clonotype: Because it lacks the conserved phenylalanine or tryptophan at the end, this CDR3 is likely a read error. V and J are TRBV28 and TRBJ1-1, with a possible D match to TRBD1 (5 bases). The V end lost 11 bases, the J end lost 0 bases, and 13 bases lay between the germline ends. The CDR3 is made up of 13 amino acids. Germline values: CDR1 MDHEN, CDR2 SYDVKM. The CDR3: CAGTDEMNTEAFL. The CDR3 nucleotides read TGTGCCGGGACTGACGAAATGAACACTGAAGCTTTCCTT.

Concerning this clonotype itself: At one end, the junction sequence differs from germline, possibly due to a read error. CDR3 sequence reads: CSASEGEVGTEVFF. Written as DNA, the CDR3 is TGCAGTGCTAGTGAGGGGGAGGTGGGCACTGAAGTTTTCTTT. J is TRBJ1-1 and V is TRBV20-1; TRBD1 might be the D (6 bases). Germline CDR1 reads DFQATT; CDR2 reads SNEGSKA (reference sequence). This CDR3 spans 14 amino acids.

The V gene is TRBV6-2 or TRBV6-3, the J gene TRBJ2-3; 12 nucleotides line up with TRBD2. Germline V CDR1 and CDR2: MNHEY, SVGEGT. The CDR3 is 17 residues long. Trimming removed 6 bases from V and 0 bases from J; junction bases left unmatched: 7. As DNA, the CDR3 is TGTGCCAGCAGGCCCGAGACTAGCGGGGGAAGCACAGATACGCAGTATTTT. Translated, it gives CASRPETSGGSTDTQYF.

The chain carries TRBV20-1 and TRBJ2-7; possibly TRBD1 for D (5 bases). Trimming stripped 0 bases from V and 1 base from J, with 22 bases between. The CDR3 sequence is 18 residues long. Germline V lookup: CDR1 DFQATT, CDR2 SNEGSKA (reference sequence). The CDR3 nucleotides read TGCAGTGCTAGAGATGGTTCTGTGATGGCAGGGTTTTCCTACGAGCAGTACTTC. It is translated as CSARDGSVMAGFSYEQYF.

This chain links TRBV6-4 with TRBJ2-1; a weak D match, TRBD2 (6 bases). The CDR3 is 13 residues long. The V and J ends lost 3 bases and 5 bases respectively, with 8 bases between them. CDR1 is MRHNA and CDR2 is SNTAGT in the germline V gene. The CDR3 here is CASSETGDNEQFF. The CDR3 bases are TGTGCCAGCAGTGAGACGGGGGACAATGAGCAGTTCTTC.

The chain recombines TRBV12-3 or TRBV12-4 with TRBJ2-1; D gene unclear. The CDR3 is made up of 11 amino acids. With 5 bases removed from V and 9 bases from J, the gap between germline ends came to 8 bases. CDR3 protein: CASSPAFEQFF. The CDR3 nucleotides are TGTGCCAGCAGTCCAGCTTTTGAGCAGTTCTTC.